In this sample, the clone carrying this T cell receptor (beta chain) turned up a few times. V dropped 2 bases and J dropped 6 bases, with 15 bases sitting between them. The CDR3 is made up of 15 amino acids. Germline V gene sequence: CDR1 SGHNT, CDR2 YYREEE (reference sequence). These data are taken from a study of T-cell reconstitution after alpha-beta-depleted transplantation in children. Unique molecular identifiers were incorporated when the TCRbeta library was constructed. Each CDR3 protein gets one entry after TCRdb re-called the PCR reads with MiXCR. The table shows some 490,000 distinct CDR3 sequences, with about 12% occurring only once.

V usage is TRBV5-4 and J usage is TRBJ2-1; D uncertain. Material: PBMCs from the stem cell graft donor, obtained from the stem cell graft. The TCR sequence derives from a human donor who donated a stem cell graft to a child with combined immunodeficiency. The chain's CDR3 is CASSLGIGRPNEQFF. The CDR3 DNA reads as TGTGCCAGCAGCTTAGGGATCGGACGACCCAATGAGCAGTTCTTC.